This entry is about one TCR beta chain. Its antigen remains unidentified. Across several immunoSEQ plates, the genomic DNA of each subset was split evenly. Under the authors' procedure: There were no quality scores in the junction-only immunoSEQ sequences, so filtering differed. Measured with immunoSEQ multiplex PCR; TCRdb has only the in-frame clones, and not every one. Clone size and the V and J calls come from that table; the DNA yielded D and trimming. The sample lists fewer than 2.5 million clones, 93% occurring once. From CD4+ cells came CD45RA+ naive and CD45RA-negative memory subsets. This entry is derived from a study of shared clonotypes between healthy human individuals. Study results and caveats: Sharing across four donors was highest in naive CD4 (roughly 5%) and lowest in memory CD8 (around 0.4%).

There are 13 residues in the CDR3. Trimming took off 2 bases at V and 0 bases at J, with 5 bases between the two ends. CDR1 and CDR2 (germline): MNHNY, SVGAGI (reference sequence). The receptor was derived from a man between 18 and 29 years old in good health. Some clones in this sample may be carry-over from other donors' samples. The chain uses TRBV6-6 and TRBJ2-7; D remains unclear. The sample taken for sequencing was naive CD4+ T cells from PBMCs. Subset: CD45RA+ positively selected. The CDR3 DNA follows: TGTGCCAGCAGTTACGGACCCTCCTACGAGCAGTACTTC. Its translation is CASSYGPSYEQYF.